This T cell receptor beta chain came from a study of blood T cell repertoires in COVID-19 (dated by TCRdb to about 2020). General notes on the study: Collaborator samples came from the United States, Italy and Spain and covered acute and convalescent phases of COVID-19. The material from the prospective study consisted of cDNA or gDNA derived from T cells, B-cell-depleted T cells, or PBMCs. The repertoires were released in a freely available public database intended as a resource for research on the immune response to SARS-CoV-2. Samples came from the ongoing ImmuneRACE study (first 160 participants) plus 1,254 subjects from 6 global collaborators. The dataset comprised deeply sampled blood TCRbeta repertoires from subjects exposed to, actively infected with, or recovered from COVID-19. Sample metadata almost always included a de-identified subject ID, COVID-19 status, age in years and sex. Where available, HLA class I and class II types were obtained from metadata supplied by the sample provider rather than from assay-based typing.

In the prospective study, participants were roughly 18 to 95 years old, resided in approximately 22 geographic areas of the United States, and were enrolled through a virtual design. Cohort assignment in the prospective study relied on participant-reported clinical history from a screening survey and a study questionnaire. Recovered participants in ImmuneRACE Cohort 3 were defined as having two consecutive negative NP/OP PCR tests, clearance from a healthcare professional, or resolution of symptoms. In the prospective study, mobile phlebotomists collected whole blood, serum and a nasopharyngeal or oropharyngeal swab from each participant. Prospective study participants could optionally give additional blood draws and questionnaires over a roughly two-month period. Before DNA extraction, blood samples from the prospective study were shipped at room temperature or frozen. TCRbeta CDR3 regions were amplified from genomic DNA using the immunoSEQ Assay, a bias-controlled multiplex PCR. In the source study's methods: The number of nucleated cells in each sample was estimated by amplification of reference gene primers within the assay. To quantify the absolute abundance of each unique TCRbeta CDR3 rearrangement, sequence reads were collapsed and filtered. For each sample, productive Simpson clonality was calculated by taking the square root of Simpson's diversity index across productive rearrangements. Not all clones reach the TCRdb copy of this immuneACCESS table, which keeps in-frame sequences only. Checked studies attribute under half of the gap to unresolved V genes and leave the rest unexplained. The DNA was the basis for D and trimming; V, J and clone size are from that table. Recorded for this sample are fewer than 250,000 clones; approximately 80% of them occurred a single time. Less than 2% of the sample comes from the top ten.

The research as a whole found: The quantity of clinical and demographic metadata differed by source and by participant and was supplied without curation.

In regard to this clone: Its antigen target is currently unknown. Qualities for individual bases were not recorded, and no much larger clone is one base off.

The CDR3 contains 17 residues, cysteine and phenylalanine counted. The only DNA kept is the CDR3, 51 bases in frame from the first base. CDR1 is given as MGHRA and CDR2 as YSYEKL, both from the germline V gene. Relative to germline, V is missing 4 bases and J is missing 1 base, with 10 bases of the junction outside any gene match. The source is a man aged 55 to 70 who had recovered from COVID-19. The chain is assembled from TRBV4-1 and TRBJ2-7; 10 bases in between match TRBD1. What was sequenced was PBMCs or T cells enriched from blood (not recorded which). The nucleotide sequence is TGCGCCAGCAGCCCCGCCTGGGGGACAGGGGCTTCCTACGAGCAGTACTTC. This gives the protein CASSPAWGTGASYEQYF.